The clone carrying this T cell receptor beta chain was seen a few times. Its matching antigen is unknown. MiXCR, applied by TCRdb to the RT-PCR reads, yields one record per CDR3 protein. The sample records around 320,000 distinct CDR3 sequences, approximately 21% being singletons. The data are from a study of response to subunit inactivated influenza vaccine. Study-wide results and limits: That few new T cells are recruited by each seasonal influenza vaccination was the authors' suggestion.

V was pared by 6 bases and J by 8 bases, with 11 bases between. CDR1 and CDR2 (germline): DFQATT, SNEGSKA (reference sequence). The CDR3 runs 11 residues. This sequence was found in a man between 50 and 70 years old who received an inactivated influenza vaccine. The sample was PBMCs from blood, taken about 20 months after vaccination. The chain recombines TRBV20-1 with TRBJ2-1, with D hard to call. CDR3 loop: CSAQTGDEQFF. Here the CDR3 DNA reads TGCAGTGCCCAGACTGGGGATGAGCAGTTCTTC.